The 10 T cell receptor beta chains listed next were all sequenced from one sample in a study of CD8 T cell repertoires and HIV-1 epitope variants. Generated by immunoSEQ multiplex PCR, the TCRdb table keeps only in-frame clones and is missing some. Among 2,500 to 3,000 clones, around 67% were seen once, and the ten largest hold less than 50%. Antigens for these TCRs are unknown. Sequenced material: cultured CD8+ T cells derived from PBMCs. The receptor source for this set is a male donor with HIV.

The chain has TRBV6-1 and TRBJ1-5, with D unresolved. Germline V gene data show CDR1 as MNHNS and CDR2 as SASEGT. V shed 3 bases and J shed 8 bases, with 8 bases lying between them. This CDR3 region has 12 residues. CDR3 protein: CASSEYPEPQHF. The DNA of the CDR3 is TGTGCCAGCAGTGAGTACCCGGAGCCCCAGCATTTT.

The rearrangement uses TRBV5-5 and TRBJ2-7; no definite D call. This CDR3 has 13 amino acids. The germline V gene has CDR1 SGHKS and CDR2 YYEKEE (reference sequence). The germline V and J ends were trimmed by 0 bases and 4 bases, with 8 bases remaining between them. CDR3 loop: CASSLGVDYEQYF. As DNA, the CDR3 is TGTGCCAGCAGCTTGGGGGTAGATTACGAGCAGTACTTC.

This chain uses TRBV15 with TRBJ1-5; D not resolved. The CDR3 consists of 14 residues. Trimming removed 3 bases at V and 2 bases at J, with 8 bases between. CDR1 LNHNV and CDR2 YYDKDF come from the germline V gene (reference sequence). The CDR3 nucleotides are TGTGCCACCAGCAGCAGTGCGGGCAATCAGCCCCAGCATTTT. Translating gives CATSSSAGNQPQHF.

The chain uses TRBV19 and TRBJ2-1; 8 bases match TRBD2. Germline V gene data show CDR1 as LNHDA and CDR2 as SQIVND (reference sequence). V lost 1 base to trimming and J lost 2 bases; unmatched junction nucleotides: 4. The CDR3 covers 16 residues. CDR3 protein: CASSIGSGGPYNEQFF. In nucleotides, the CDR3 is TGTGCCAGTAGTATAGGAAGCGGGGGACCCTACAATGAGCAGTTCTTC.

In this sample, this clone turned up a few times. The V gene is TRBV28, the J gene TRBJ1-1; TRBD1 matches 7 bases. The CDR3 totals 15 residues. Germline loops: CDR1 MDHEN, CDR2 SYDVKM. V dropped 1 base and J dropped 4; count of bases not matched to a gene: 6. CDR3 DNA sequence: TGTGCCAGCAGTTTATTAGGGGGCGGGAGCACTGAAGCTTTCTTT. Its translation is CASSLLGGGSTEAFF.

J is TRBJ1-1 and V is TRBV28; TRBD1 aligns across 7 bases. J lost 5 bases, V lost 2 bases, and 5 bases had no gene match. Germline V gene sequence: CDR1 MDHEN, CDR2 SYDVKM. The CDR3 contains 14 residues. In nucleotides, the CDR3 is TGTGCCAGCAGTTTAGAGACAGGGAGTACTGAAGCTTTCTTT. As protein: CASSLETGSTEAFF.

This clone has only one observation. This chain links TRBV2 with TRBJ1-2, with 7 bases aligning to TRBD1. CDR1 SNHLY and CDR2 FYNNEI come from the germline V gene. V shed 3 bases, J shed 4 bases, and the junction held 8 bases outside the gene matches. This CDR3 region has 15 residues. As DNA, the CDR3 is TGTGCCAGCAGTGACCGGGACAGTTCCATCTATGGCTACACCTTC. Its protein product is CASSDRDSSIYGYTF.

The chain combines TRBV7-6 with TRBJ1-2, with a weak D call TRBD1 (6 bases). The length of the CDR3 is 17 residues. The germline gives CDR1 SGHVS, CDR2 FNYEAQ. V lost 5 bases, J lost 8 bases, and 27 bases lay in between. The CDR3 region has the DNA TGTGCCAGCAGCCCGAGGGGGAAGAAAATCCCCGGTGGGGGCTACACCTTC. Translation: CASSPRGKKIPGGGYTF.

The V gene is TRBV28, the J gene TRBJ2-5, with 11 nucleotides matching TRBD2. With 6 bases clipped from V and 1 base from J, the junction kept 1 base outside the gene matches. The CDR3 has 14 residues. Germline loops: CDR1 MDHEN, CDR2 SYDVKM. CDR3 nucleotides: TGTGCCAGCAGGGGACTAGCGGCCCAAGAGACCCAGTACTTC. Amino acid sequence: CASRGLAAQETQYF.

This clone came up once. The chain uses TRBV9 and TRBJ1-1; TRBD1 aligns across 7 bases. Per the germline V gene, CDR1 is SGDLS and CDR2 is YYNGEE. CDR3 length: 13 amino acids. The V and J ends lost 5 bases and 5 bases, in that order; junction bases with no gene match: 6. The CDR3 coding sequence is TGTGCCAGCAGTGATGACAGGGAAACTGAAGCTTTCTTT. Translating it yields CASSDDRETEAFF. Using reference TRBV9 and TRBJ1-1 for the parts outside the CDR3, the full variable domain is DSGVTQTPKHLITATGQRVTLRCSPRSGDLSVYWYQQSLDQGLQFLIQYYNGEERAKGNILERFSAQQFPDLHSELNLSSLELGDSALYFCASSDDRETEAFFGQGTRLTVV.